The next 20 T cell receptor beta chains were all read from a single sample in a study of blood T cell repertoires in COVID-19 (dated by TCRdb to 2020 to 2021). The library relied on the immunoSEQ multiplex PCR assay. This is the immuneACCESS table as TCRdb keeps it, with only in-frame sequences that have V and J called. A part of the clones is gone; compared with another copy, unresolved V genes explain less than half, and the rest is unexplained. The sample yields 270,000 or so clones; approximately 91% were counted once. The top ten constitute 2% to 2.5% of the sample. Sequenced material: PBMCs or T cells enriched from blood (not recorded which). The receptors originated from a woman aged 40 to 50 with acute COVID-19.

The chain is built from TRBV28 and TRBJ2-7; D is perhaps TRBD1 (6 bases). The CDR3 loop spans 11 amino acids. Trimming removed 7 bases at V and 3 bases at J, with 7 bases between. The germline V gene has CDR1 MDHEN and CDR2 SYDVKM. The CDR3 nucleotides read TGTGCCAGCACCAGGGGCTACGAGCAGTACTTC. Protein: CASTRGYEQYF.

The chain recombines TRBV6-5 with TRBJ1-2; maybe TRBD1 (6 bases). The germline V gene encodes CDR1 MNHEY and CDR2 SVGAGI. The CDR3 is 13 amino acids. The V end was cut by 5 bases, the J end by 6 bases, with 13 bases between. The CDR3 nucleotides read TGTGCCAGCAGTCGGGACATCGGAGATGGCTACACCTTC. Encoded protein: CASSRDIGDGYTF.

The chain couples TRBV4-1 to TRBJ2-3; 11 nucleotides agree with TRBD2. The CDR3 consists of 18 residues. Germline V lookup: CDR1 MGHRA, CDR2 YSYEKL. Trimming at V came to 2 bases and at J to 4 bases, leaving 11 bases not matched to a gene. The CDR3 spells CASSQPLLAGGPADTQYF. CDR3 DNA: TGCGCCAGCAGCCAACCTCTCTTAGCGGGGGGGCCCGCAGATACGCAGTATTTT.

In its sample, this clone was seen once. The chain employs TRBV2 and TRBJ1-1; 9 bases are shared with TRBD1. The germline V gene encodes CDR1 SNHLY and CDR2 FYNNEI. The CDR3 spans 14 residues. Trimming took 7 bases from V and 1 from J; bases not matched to a gene: 4. CDR3 region: CASIQDRGNTEAFF. In DNA form, the CDR3 reads TGTGCCAGCATCCAGGACAGGGGGAACACTGAAGCTTTCTTT.

This rearrangement joins TRBV24-1 to TRBJ2-5; D may be TRBD2 (7 bases). The CDR3 runs 15 residues. Trimming took off 5 bases at V and 4 bases at J, with 16 bases between the two ends. Germline CDR1 is KGHDR and CDR2 is SFDVKD. The CDR3 is CATSARRGALETQYF. The DNA of the CDR3 is TGTGCCACCAGTGCCCGCCGGGGGGCTCTAGAGACCCAGTACTTC.

This sequence joins TRBV27 and TRBJ2-2; D might be TRBD2 (6 bases). The CDR3 extends over 14 amino acids. Trimming took 3 bases from V and 7 from J, leaving 12 bases between them. Germline lookup yields CDR1 MNHEY and CDR2 SMNVEV (reference sequence). CDR3 bases: TGTGCCAGCAGTTTCGCGGGGCGTAGCGGGGAGCTGTTTTTT. Translated: CASSFAGRSGELFF.

V and J are TRBV19 and TRBJ1-5; 7 nucleotides align to TRBD1. The CDR3 length is 15 residues. V gave up 3 bases and J gave up 3 bases; unmatched junction bases: 5. CDR1 LNHDA and CDR2 SQIVND come from the germline V gene (reference sequence). CDR3 DNA sequence: TGTGCCAGTAGTATCGAGGGGACAGCCAATCAGCCCCAGCATTTT. Its protein product is CASSIEGTANQPQHF. Full variable domain (missing parts from reference TRBV19 and TRBJ1-5): DGGITQSPKYLFRKEGQNVTLSCEQNLNHDAMYWYRQDPGQGLRLIYYSQIVNDFQKGDIAEGYSVSREKKESFPLTVTSAQKNPTAFYLCASSIEGTANQPQHFGDGTRLSIL.

The chain couples TRBV7-9 to TRBJ2-7; TRBD1 matches 11 bases. The CDR3 is 17 residues long. V lost 4 bases, J lost 0 bases, and 8 bases stayed unmatched. Per the germline V gene, CDR1 is SEHNR and CDR2 is FQNEAQ (reference sequence). CDR3 coding DNA: TGTGCCAGCAGCTCATCCCGGGACAGGGGGATCTCCTACGAGCAGTACTTC. This sequence encodes CASSSSRDRGISYEQYF.

This chain joins TRBV13 and TRBJ1-2; 9 nucleotides match TRBD1. Germline V gene sequence: CDR1 PRHDT, CDR2 FYEKMQ (reference sequence). This CDR3 contains 15 residues. V gave up 5 bases and J gave up 0 bases; unmatched junction bases: 4. The CDR3 sequence: CASSPRDRANYGYTF. For the CDR3, the DNA is TGTGCCAGCAGCCCCCGGGACAGGGCTAACTATGGCTACACCTTC.

This clone was detected only once. The J gene is TRBJ1-2, the V gene TRBV6-5; 9 bases match TRBD1. After removal of 4 bases from V and 7 bases from J, the junction contained 1 base not matched to a gene. Per the germline V gene, CDR1 is MNHEY and CDR2 is SVGAGI. The CDR3 has 12 amino acids. The CDR3 sequence: CASSWTGVGYTF. In nucleotides, the CDR3 is TGTGCCAGCAGTTGGACAGGGGTTGGCTACACCTTC.

The genes are TRBV11-2 and TRBJ2-7; 8 nucleotides agree with TRBD2. CDR1 and CDR2 (germline): SGHAT, FQNNGV. The CDR3 has 16 amino acids. J was trimmed by 0 bases and V by 3 bases; bases with no gene match: 7. CDR3 region: CASSFHLAGSSYEQYF. The DNA of the CDR3 is TGTGCCAGCAGCTTCCATTTAGCGGGGAGCTCCTACGAGCAGTACTTC.

This chain connects TRBV14 to TRBJ2-3; 7 nucleotides align to TRBD1. Germline CDR1 reads SGHDN; CDR2 reads FVKESK. CDR3 length: 13 amino acids. V shed 4 bases, J shed 11 bases, and the junction held 9 bases outside the gene matches. The CDR3 protein is CASSPDHRGRQYF. The CDR3 DNA sequence: TGTGCCAGCAGCCCCGATCACAGGGGTCGGCAGTATTTT.

The chain has TRBV6-2 or TRBV6-3 and TRBJ1-2, with 9 bases identical to TRBD1. CDR1 and CDR2 from the germline V gene are MNHEY and SVGEGT. The CDR3 covers 14 residues. V trimming: 6 bases; J trimming: 4 bases; junction bases outside the gene matches: 6. CDR3 bases: TGTGCCAGCAGCAAAACAGGGGGCAGCTATGGCTACACCTTC. Protein: CASSKTGGSYGYTF.

J is TRBJ1-5 and V is TRBV19; 10 nucleotides match TRBD1. The CDR3 spans 14 residues. Looked up from germline, CDR1 is LNHDA and CDR2 is SQIVND (reference sequence). The J segment lost 6 bases and the V segment lost 6 bases, leaving 5 bases of the junction unmatched. The CDR3 spells CASSIRQGAQPQHF. The CDR3 DNA reads TGTGCCAGTAGCATCAGACAGGGGGCTCAGCCCCAGCATTTT.

In DNA, the CDR3 is TGTGCCAGCAGCTGGAACAGGGGATGGGCTGAAGCTTTCTTT. Encoded protein: CASSWNRGWAEAFF. The V and J genes are TRBV5-4 and TRBJ1-1, with TRBD1 matching over 7 bases. The CDR3 spans 14 residues. V gave up 3 bases and J gave up 6 bases; unmatched junction bases: 8. Germline assignment: CDR1 SGHNT and CDR2 YYREEE (reference sequence).

This clone was seen only a few times. The chain has TRBV6-1 and TRBJ1-5; a possible D gene is TRBD1 (6 bases). The ends were cut back, 0 bases at V and 7 bases at J, with 13 bases in the middle. This CDR3 is built from 15 residues. Germline V gives CDR1 MNHNS, CDR2 SASEGT. CDR3 in DNA: TGTGCCAGCAGTGAAGCAACCACAGGGTTCCAGCCCCAGCATTTT. Amino acid sequence: CASSEATTGFQPQHF.

The chain uses TRBV5-6 and TRBJ1-6; 8 bases agree with TRBD1. The CDR3 sequence is 17 residues long. V was pared by 3 bases and J by 4 bases, with 9 bases of the junction left unmatched. Germline-derived CDR1 and CDR2 are SGHDT and YYEEEE. CDR3 bases: TGTGCCAGCAGCTCTTACCCGGGACAGGCATATAATTCACCCCTCCACTTT. Its protein product is CASSSYPGQAYNSPLHF.

CDR3 nucleotide sequence: TGTGCCAGTAGTTCATGGCCCCAAGAGACCCAGTACTTC. Its protein product is CASSSWPQETQYF. The chain uses TRBV19 and TRBJ2-5; D gene uncertain. This CDR3 has 13 amino acids. The V end was cut by 5 bases, the J end by 1 base, with 8 bases between. CDR1 and CDR2 from the germline V gene are LNHDA and SQIVND (reference sequence).

This clone was seen only once. The J gene is TRBJ2-7, the V gene TRBV19, with TRBD2 as a possible D gene (6 bases). V lost 5 bases and J lost 4, with 9 bases in between. Looked up from germline, CDR1 is LNHDA and CDR2 is SQIVND (reference sequence). The CDR3 spans 12 residues. CDR3 in DNA: TGTGCCAGTAGTTCCGGGGGATACGAGCAGTACTTC. Its translation: CASSSGGYEQYF.

The CDR3 loop reads CASSQGGRRQPQHF. CDR3 in DNA: TGTGCCAGCAGCCAAGGAGGGAGACGTCAGCCCCAGCATTTT. The chain recombines TRBV3-1 (or the pseudogene TRBV3-2) with TRBJ1-5; no reliable D call. Germline-derived CDR1 and CDR2 are LGHDT and YNNKEL (reference sequence). This CDR3 comprises 14 residues. V lost 1 base and J 6 bases, leaving 10 bases between the germline ends.